What follows are 6 T cell receptor beta chains derived from one specimen sequenced in a study of Ad26.COV2.S vaccination and SARS-CoV-2 variants. The sample's treatment: 15 to 20 received Ad26.COV2.S at low or high dose, single or two shots; five or six received placebo; per-sample allocation not given. Day 63 after the first injection of vaccine or placebo was the sampling time. Profiled with immunoSEQ multiplex PCR; TCRdb holds only in-frame clones, not every one. Of about 390,000 clones in the sample, roughly nine tenths are singletons; the top ten hold approximately 3.7%. The sequencing used peripheral blood, collected in a trial of Ad26.COV2.S vaccine versus placebo. These TCRs come from a person aged 18-65 years who received the Ad26.COV2.S COVID-19 vaccine or a placebo.

The V gene is TRBV7-2, the J gene TRBJ2-3; D is tentatively TRBD1 or TRBD2 (5 bases each). CDR1 is SGHTA, CDR2 FQGNSA, per germline. The CDR3 extends over 17 amino acids. V was clipped by 4 bases and J by 3 bases, with 20 bases between them. The CDR3 region has the DNA TGTGCCAGCAGCTCTGTCGGGGCTAGACCCGGAACAGATACGCAGTATTTT. It translates to CASSSVGARPGTDTQYF.

This sequence joins TRBV19 and TRBJ1-1, with TRBD1 as a possible D gene (5 bases). V was trimmed by 7 bases and J by 1 base, leaving 16 bases between them. Germline CDR1 is LNHDA and CDR2 is SQIVND (reference sequence). The CDR3 spans 15 residues. CDR3 DNA: TGTGCCAGTAAGGAGGGGACTCTGAGGAACACTGAAGCTTTCTTT. Its translation: CASKEGTLRNTEAFF. The full variable domain, rest sourced from reference TRBV19 and TRBJ1-1, is DGGITQSPKYLFRKEGQNVTLSCEQNLNHDAMYWYRQDPGQGLRLIYYSQIVNDFQKGDIAEGYSVSREKKESFPLTVTSAQKNPTAFYLCASKEGTLRNTEAFFGQGTRLTVV.

This clone appeared once. The chain recombines TRBV30 with TRBJ1-1; the D gene is possibly TRBD1 (5 bases). Trimming removed 3 bases at V and 1 base at J, with 9 bases between. Germline CDR1 reads GTSNPN; CDR2 reads SVGIG (reference sequence). The CDR3 runs to 13 residues. The chain's CDR3 is CAWSRATNTEAFF. In DNA form, the CDR3 reads TGTGCCTGGAGCAGGGCTACGAACACTGAAGCTTTCTTT.

The chain carries TRBV2 and TRBJ1-2; D is undetermined. Germline values: CDR1 SNHLY, CDR2 FYNNEI. Between the trimmed V and J ends, which lost 4 bases and 8 bases, there was a span of 14 bases. The CDR3 consists of 13 residues. This chain's CDR3 is CASSGTTGGGYTF. In DNA form, the CDR3 reads TGTGCCAGCAGTGGGACCACCGGCGGAGGCTACACCTTC.

This chain joins TRBV2 and TRBJ2-7; 8 positions agree with TRBD2. CDR3 length: 14 residues. Germline V CDR1 and CDR2: SNHLY, FYNNEI. Unmatched junction bases numbered 12, after V lost 7 bases and J lost 7 bases. CDR3 coding DNA: TGTGCCAGCACGGCGGAGCGGGGGCAGGGGGAGCAGTACTTC. Translated, it gives CASTAERGQGEQYF.

V is TRBV6-5 and J is TRBJ2-2, with D unresolved. With 0 bases removed from V and 7 bases from J, the gap between germline ends came to 9 bases. This CDR3 region has 14 residues. Germline lookup yields CDR1 MNHEY and CDR2 SVGAGI. As DNA, the CDR3 is TGTGCCAGCAGTTACTCTGGGTTTAACGGGGAGCTGTTTTTT. Its translation is CASSYSGFNGELFF.